One sample yielded the 26 T cell receptor beta chains listed below, sequenced in a study of blood T cells in healthy people across ages. A second roughly 6 to 11 cycle PCR used barcoded and J-beta primers. TCRdb reanalysed the 5' RACE reads using MiXCR and keeps one entry per CDR3 protein. The sample gives approximately 1,100,000 distinct CDR3 sequences, 35% to 55% of which show up once; 18% is in the top ten. Source material: blood. The receptor set was obtained from a woman between 55 and 75 years old in good health.

The chain combines TRBV20-1 with TRBJ2-7; no clear D gene. CDR1 DFQATT and CDR2 SNEGSKA come from the germline V gene (reference sequence). The CDR3 is made up of 12 amino acids. V dropped 3 bases and J dropped 0 bases, with 6 bases sitting between them. The CDR3 is CSARTVSYEQYF. The DNA of the CDR3 is TGCAGTGCTAGGACTGTCTCCTACGAGCAGTACTTC.

This chain uses TRBV12-3 or TRBV12-4 with TRBJ2-4; 11 positions agree with TRBD2. This CDR3 has 17 residues. J was trimmed by 8 bases and V by 5 bases; bases with no gene match: 14. The CDR3 loop reads CASSLGGLAGGIDIQYF. For the CDR3, the DNA is TGTGCCAGCAGTCTCGGGGGGCTAGCGGGAGGAATCGACATTCAGTACTTC.

The V call is TRBV20-1, the J call TRBJ2-1, with D possibly TRBD2 on 5 matching bases. CDR1 is DFQATT and CDR2 is SNEGSKA in the germline V gene (reference sequence). The CDR3 covers 16 residues. Trimming left V 0 bases short and J 7 bases short, with 19 bases between. The chain's CDR3 is CSARDPGGDKRNEQFF. CDR3 DNA: TGCAGTGCTAGAGATCCCGGTGGAGATAAGCGGAATGAGCAGTTCTTC.

The chain has TRBV20-1 and TRBJ1-2, with TRBD1 matching 7 bases. V trimming: 4 bases; J trimming: 6 bases; junction bases outside the gene matches: 14. This CDR3 comprises 15 residues. CDR1 and CDR2 (germline): DFQATT, SNEGSKA (reference sequence). The DNA of the CDR3 is TGCAGTGCTACGGACGATCTGGGACAGTTAAATGGCTACACCTTC. Translating gives CSATDDLGQLNGYTF.

The CDR3 coding sequence is TGTGCCTGGTCCGGGACTAGCGTGGATACGCAGTATTTT. Its protein product is CAWSGTSVDTQYF. The rearrangement links TRBV30 to TRBJ2-3; 10 nucleotides agree with TRBD2. The CDR3 contains 13 residues. The V gene end was trimmed by 5 bases and the J gene end by 6 bases; junction bases not matched to a gene: 5. The germline V gene encodes CDR1 GTSNPN and CDR2 SVGIG (reference sequence).

This clonotype was found many times. The V call is TRBV20-1, the J call TRBJ2-1; 12 bases line up with TRBD2. The CDR3 runs to 14 residues. Germline V gives CDR1 DFQATT, CDR2 SNEGSKA (reference sequence). Losses at the gene ends were 1 base for V and 9 bases for J; bases not matched to a gene: 4. The CDR3 sequence: CSARGTSGILEQFF. The CDR3 nucleotides read TGCAGTGCTAGAGGGACTAGCGGGATTCTTGAGCAGTTCTTC.

This rearrangement joins TRBV6-1 to TRBJ2-5; 7 bases align to TRBD1. Per germline, CDR1 MNHNS and CDR2 SASEGT. This CDR3 has 14 amino acids. V lost 5 bases to trimming and J lost 7 bases; unmatched junction nucleotides: 10. The DNA for the CDR3 is TGTGCCAGCAGTATCGGACAGGCCCAAAGGACCCAGTACTTC. This translates into CASSIGQAQRTQYF.

A few counts support this clonotype. The genes are TRBV28 and TRBJ2-3; D unresolved. The CDR3 covers 15 residues. Trimming removed 6 bases from V and 0 bases from J, with 13 bases in between. The germline CDR1 and CDR2 sequences are MDHEN and SYDVKM. This chain's CDR3 is CASSLRMVSTDTQYF. The CDR3 DNA reads as TGTGCCAGCAGCCTTCGGATGGTCAGCACAGATACGCAGTATTTT.

The J gene is TRBJ1-1, the V gene TRBV12-3 or TRBV12-4; the D gene is possibly TRBD1 (6 bases). The V end lost 5 bases, the J end lost 4 bases, and 11 bases lay between the germline ends. The CDR3 sequence is 13 residues long. CDR3 region: CASSTTGTTEAFF. CDR3 DNA: TGTGCCAGCAGTACCACAGGGACCACTGAAGCTTTCTTT.

Regarding this clonotype: Germline is not matched at one junction end, which may reflect a read error. The chain links TRBV10-3 to TRBJ2-3, with 7 bases fitting TRBD1. Germline-derived CDR1 and CDR2 are ENHRY and SYGVKD. The length of the CDR3 is 15 residues. The CDR3 is CAVSVKGAPTDTQYF. In DNA form, the CDR3 reads TGTGCCGTCAGTGTTAAGGGGGCACCCACAGATACGCAGTATTTT.

Remarks on this clonotype: A clone one base away is much larger, so this may be a read error. The genes are TRBV12-3 or TRBV12-4 and TRBJ2-1; the match to TRBD2 covers 10 bases. The J call may not be correct, given that the DNA end is closer to TRBJ2-7. The CDR3 extends over 17 amino acids. The DNA of the CDR3 is TGTGCCAGCAGTTTGACCCCTCTAGCGGGAGCCGGAAATGAGCAGTACTTC. It is translated as CASSLTPLAGAGNEQYF.

The chain uses TRBV29-1 and TRBJ2-7, with 9 bases aligning to TRBD2. V trimming: 5 bases; J trimming: 1 base; junction bases outside the gene matches: 9. The CDR3 loop spans 15 amino acids. Looked up from germline, CDR1 is SQVTM and CDR2 is ANQGSEA. CDR3 loop: CSVRSASGASYEQYF. CDR3 in DNA: TGCAGCGTTAGGTCGGCTAGCGGGGCTTCCTACGAGCAGTACTTC.

This clonotype was seen only once. The rearrangement uses TRBV9 and TRBJ1-4; maybe TRBD1 (6 bases). Trimming removed 4 bases at V and 5 bases at J, with 15 bases between. This CDR3 is built from 15 residues. Germline CDR1 reads SGDLS; CDR2 reads YYNGEE. The CDR3 DNA reads as TGTGCCAGCAGCCTATCGGGGGGCAGCAATGAAAAACTGTTTTTT. Translated: CASSLSGGSNEKLFF. Full variable domain (rest looked up from reference TRBV9 and TRBJ1-4): DSGVTQTPKHLITATGQRVTLRCSPRSGDLSVYWYQQSLDQGLQFLIQYYNGEERAKGNILERFSAQQFPDLHSELNLSSLELGDSALYFCASSLSGGSNEKLFFGSGTQLSVL.

Only one count was recorded for this clonotype. The chain recombines TRBV28 with TRBJ2-4, with D perhaps TRBD1 or TRBD2 (6 bases each). TRBJ2-5 explains the end of the DNA better; the J call may be wrong. The germline CDR1 and CDR2 sequences are MDHEN and SYDVKM. The CDR3 covers 15 residues. In DNA, the CDR3 is TGTGCCAGCAGTCCGGCGGGACACCCTGTGGAGACCCAGTACTTC. This encodes CASSPAGHPVETQYF.

The V gene is TRBV5-1, the J gene TRBJ2-7; 12 bases are shared with TRBD2. Germline V CDR1 and CDR2: SGHRS, YFSETQ. V lost 2 bases and J lost 5; bases outside the gene matches: 8. The CDR3 loop spans 16 amino acids. The CDR3 region has the DNA TGCGCCAGCAGCTTTGGACTAGCGGGATCCAAGAACGAGCAGTACTTC. This sequence encodes CASSFGLAGSKNEQYF.

The CDR3 DNA is TGTGCCAGCAGTTTAGGGGCGAGGAGGGAGGGGCTTCCTCCTAGCTCCTACAATGAGCAGTTCTTC. Encoded protein: CASSLGARREGLPPSSYNEQFF. This chain uses TRBV12-3 or TRBV12-4 with TRBJ2-1; 7 bases are shared with TRBD2. The CDR3 is made up of 22 amino acids. The junction had 21 bases not matched to a gene; V was cut back by 1 base and J by 0 bases.

As DNA, the CDR3 is TGTGCCAGCAGCTTTCCAAAAAGAGGACTAGTCGCTTCCTACAATGAGCAGTTCTTC. The encoded protein is CASSFPKRGLVASYNEQFF. The chain has TRBV7-8 and TRBJ2-1, with 7 bases that match TRBD2. The germline V gene has CDR1 SGHVS and CDR2 FQNEAQ. The CDR3 runs 19 residues. V lost 3 bases and J lost 1; bases outside the gene matches: 15.

The table lists this clonotype with a few counts. The chain carries TRBV28 and TRBJ2-3; 9 nucleotides align to TRBD2. The junction had 10 bases not matched to a gene; V was cut back by 5 bases and J by 4 bases. The CDR3 is made up of 16 amino acids. CDR1 MDHEN and CDR2 SYDVKM come from the germline V gene. The CDR3 DNA follows: TGTGCCAGCAGTGGCCTCCTGGGACTAGCCTCAGATACGCAGTATTTT. Amino acid sequence: CASSGLLGLASDTQYF.

This chain connects TRBV7-2 to TRBJ2-1, with 10 bases matching TRBD2. V gave up 4 bases and J gave up 7 bases; unmatched junction bases: 7. This CDR3 is 15 amino acids long. Germline values: CDR1 SGHTA, CDR2 FQGNSA. The CDR3: CASSSVASGGNEQFF. The CDR3 DNA reads as TGTGCCAGCAGCTCAGTGGCTAGCGGGGGTAATGAGCAGTTCTTC.

The genes are TRBV7-9 and TRBJ2-1, with 10 bases matching TRBD2. CDR3 length equals 15 residues. The V and J ends lost 9 bases and 1 base, in that order; junction bases with no gene match: 6. In germline, CDR1 is SEHNR, CDR2 FQNEAQ (reference sequence). The CDR3: CASRSGRGSYNEQFF. DNA of the CDR3: TGTGCCAGTCGAAGCGGGAGGGGGTCCTACAATGAGCAGTTCTTC. Supplemented by reference TRBV7-9 and TRBJ2-1, the full variable domain reads DTGVSQNPRHKITKRGQNVTFRCDPISEHNRLYWYRQTLGQGPEFLTYFQNEAQLEKSRLLSDRFSAERPKGSFSTLEIQRTEQGDSAMYLCASRSGRGSYNEQFFGPGTRLTVL.

This clonotype was picked up a small number of times. V usage is TRBV11-2 and J usage is TRBJ2-7, with a tentative D call TRBD2 (6 bases). The CDR3 is made up of 13 amino acids. Germline CDR1 SGHAT, CDR2 FQNNGV. The V end was cut by 5 bases, the J end by 2 bases, with 10 bases between. CDR3 amino acids: CASSPSATYEQYF. For the CDR3, the DNA is TGTGCCAGCAGCCCTAGCGCTACCTACGAGCAGTACTTC.

The table lists this clonotype with a few counts. The V and J genes are TRBV27 and TRBJ2-7; 11 bases agree with TRBD1. V lost 6 bases to trimming and J lost 0 bases; unmatched junction nucleotides: 1. The germline gives CDR1 MNHEY, CDR2 SMNVEV (reference sequence). CDR3 length: 14 amino acids. The CDR3 loop is CASRGTGGSYEQYF. The CDR3 DNA follows: TGTGCCAGCAGGGGGACAGGGGGCTCCTACGAGCAGTACTTC.

The chain recombines TRBV20-1 with TRBJ2-5; D possibly uses TRBD1 or TRBD2 (5 bases each). Germline V gives CDR1 DFQATT, CDR2 SNEGSKA (reference sequence). The CDR3 loop spans 15 amino acids. Trimming took off 3 bases at V and 2 bases at J, with 16 bases between the two ends. DNA of the CDR3: TGCAGTGCTAGTAGGGGCGGGCGAGTACAAGAGACCCAGTACTTC. It yields the protein CSASRGGRVQETQYF.

Note on this clonotype: A read error may produce the germline difference seen at one junction end. The chain joins TRBV28 to TRBJ2-3; 8 nucleotides agree with TRBD2. CDR3 length: 14 residues. Germline lookup yields CDR1 MDHEN and CDR2 SYDVKM. The DNA for the CDR3 is TGTGCCAGCAGTTTAACTAGCGGCACAGATACGCGGTATTTT. Translated: CASSLTSGTDTRYF.

V and J are TRBV29-1 and TRBJ1-1, with D uncertain. The CDR3 consists of 12 residues. The V and J ends lost 2 bases and 5 bases respectively, with 9 bases between them. Germline CDR1 is SQVTM and CDR2 is ANQGSEA. In nucleotides, the CDR3 is TGCAGCGTTGAACTTTCGAGGACTGAAGCTTTCTTT. Protein: CSVELSRTEAFF.

This chain links TRBV4-1 with TRBJ2-1; 9 bases align to TRBD2. Trimming removed 5 bases from V and 1 base from J; junction bases left unmatched: 3. The CDR3 totals 15 residues. The V gene's germline CDR1 is MGHRA and CDR2 YSYEKL. The CDR3 nucleotides are TGCGCCAGCAGCTTCCTAGCGGGGTCCTACAATGAGCAGTTCTTC. Protein sequence: CASSFLAGSYNEQFF.